Each of the 30 T cell receptor beta chains below was sequenced from the same sample in a study of CD8+ T cells in alopecia areata. Stated treatment: oral pan-JAK inhibitor, 5-10 mg twice daily. Extracted RNA was reverse transcribed, and the resulting cDNA served as sequencing template. Data came from immunoSEQ multiplex PCR; TCRdb stores just in-frame clones and leaves some out. The sample holds about 260,000 clones; roughly 63% are singletons and the top ten take roughly 0.88%. The source material was CD4+ T cells sorted from blood, sampled at week 52, from a patient treated with tofacitinib. The receptors stem from a human donor with alopecia areata.

V usage is TRBV30 and J usage is TRBJ2-7, with 8 bases matching TRBD1. In germline, CDR1 is GTSNPN, CDR2 SVGIG (reference sequence). The CDR3 runs 13 residues. Unmatched junction bases numbered 3, after V lost 2 bases and J lost 3 bases. This chain's CDR3 is CAWSPDRDYEQYF. CDR3 bases: TGTGCCTGGAGTCCGGACAGGGACTACGAGCAGTACTTC.

The rearrangement uses TRBV6-6 and TRBJ2-3; 7 nucleotides match TRBD2. This CDR3 contains 15 residues. Germline V gives CDR1 MNHNY, CDR2 SVGAGI (reference sequence). With V trimmed by 0 bases and J by 0 bases, 0 bases remained unmatched. This chain's CDR3 is CASSYSRGSTDTQYF. DNA of the CDR3: TGTGCCAGCAGTTACTCGCGGGGGAGCACAGATACGCAGTATTTT.

This clone turned up a few times. The V call is TRBV29-1, the J call TRBJ1-4; D not certain. The CDR3 consists of 11 residues. From germline, CDR1 is SQVTM and CDR2 ANQGSEA. Trimming left V 7 bases short and J 3 bases short, with 6 bases between. The CDR3 loop is CSGVSNEKLFF. CDR3 coding DNA: TGCAGCGGGGTTTCTAATGAAAAACTGTTTTTT.

The table lists this clone with a few counts. This chain links TRBV27 with TRBJ2-3; D uncertain. Germline CDR1 reads MNHEY; CDR2 reads SMNVEV (reference sequence). This CDR3 comprises 16 residues. V was trimmed by 6 bases and J by 4 bases, leaving 20 bases between them. The CDR3 DNA follows: TGTGCCAGCAGCCGATCACCGGGCCTCAAACCAGATACGCAGTATTTT. This sequence encodes CASSRSPGLKPDTQYF.

The genes are TRBV7-9 and TRBJ2-7; tentatively, D is TRBD1 (6 bases). Trimming pared 8 bases from V and 3 bases from J, leaving 14 bases between. This CDR3 has 13 amino acids. Germline V lookup: CDR1 SEHNR, CDR2 FQNEAQ (reference sequence). The CDR3: CASGKDSFYEQYF. The CDR3 nucleotides are TGTGCCAGCGGCAAGGACAGCTTCTACGAGCAGTACTTC.

Only a few counts were recorded for this clone. V and J are TRBV5-4 and TRBJ2-3; D is perhaps TRBD2 (7 bases). Germline V gene lookup returns CDR1 SGHNT and CDR2 YYREEE (reference sequence). This CDR3 comprises 14 residues. V shed 5 bases and J shed 0 bases, with 10 bases lying between them. CDR3 coding DNA: TGTGCCAGCAGAGGGGGGGCTAGCACAGATACGCAGTATTTT. This sequence encodes CASRGGASTDTQYF.

The chain joins TRBV29-1 to TRBJ1-1; D is ambiguous. The CDR3 spans 14 residues. Looked up from germline, CDR1 is SQVTM and CDR2 is ANQGSEA. V was cut by 5 bases and J by 0 bases, with 13 bases left in between. The CDR3 coding sequence is TGCAGCGTTTTATTACAGTCTATGAACACTGAAGCTTTCTTT. This sequence encodes CSVLLQSMNTEAFF.

This clone has a single count. This chain connects TRBV30 to TRBJ1-1, with D unclear. The V end was cut by 3 bases, the J end by 5 bases, with 16 bases between. The CDR3 consists of 14 residues. Looked up from germline, CDR1 is GTSNPN and CDR2 is SVGIG (reference sequence). In DNA, the CDR3 is TGTGCCTGGAGCCCGGTTTGGAGGGATACTGAAGCTTTCTTT. This sequence encodes CAWSPVWRDTEAFF. Supplemented by reference TRBV30 and TRBJ1-1, the full variable domain reads SQTIHQWPATLVQPVGSPLSLECTVEGTSNPNLYWYRQAAGRGLQLLFYSVGIGQISSEVPQNLSASRPQDRQFILSSKKLLLSDSGFYLCAWSPVWRDTEAFFGQGTRLTVV.

This clone was counted only a few times. The chain joins TRBV19 to TRBJ2-5, with D hard to call. The V end was cut by 6 bases, the J end by 4 bases, with 15 bases between. From germline, CDR1 is LNHDA and CDR2 SQIVND (reference sequence). The CDR3 length is 14 residues. Here the CDR3 DNA reads TGTGCCAGTAGGAATGGGTTTACCGGAGAGACCCAGTACTTC. Translation gives CASRNGFTGETQYF.

The rearrangement joins TRBV30 to TRBJ1-2; no clear D. V shed 7 bases and J shed 4 bases, with 10 bases lying between them. This CDR3 is 11 amino acids long. Germline CDR1 GTSNPN, CDR2 SVGIG (reference sequence). The CDR3 is CALSQIYGYTF. The CDR3 region has the DNA TGTGCCTTAAGCCAAATCTATGGCTACACCTTC.

The chain couples TRBV29-1 to TRBJ2-1; no clear D gene. The CDR3 length is 14 residues. Trimming stripped 1 base from V and 7 bases from J, with 14 bases between. Germline CDR1 reads SQVTM; CDR2 reads ANQGSEA. CDR3 bases: TGCAGCGTTGAAGGGGGTCATAGTAGTAATGAGCAGTTCTTC. This sequence encodes CSVEGGHSSNEQFF.

The CDR3 protein is CASSAPRETQYF. The DNA of the CDR3 is TGTGCCAGCAGTGCCCCGAGGGAGACCCAGTACTTC. The V call is TRBV25-1, the J call TRBJ2-5, with D unresolved. The germline V and J ends were trimmed by 4 bases and 5 bases, with 8 bases remaining between them. Germline V CDR1 and CDR2: MGHDK, SYGVNS. There are 12 residues in the CDR3.

V gene TRBV30 combines with J gene TRBJ2-4, with a weak D call TRBD1 (6 bases). The CDR3 is made up of 13 amino acids. The germline gives CDR1 GTSNPN, CDR2 SVGIG (reference sequence). Deletions cut 2 bases from V and 7 bases from J, with 12 bases between. The CDR3 DNA reads as TGTGCCTGGAGTCCGAGCCAGGGGAACATTCAGTACTTC. It encodes CAWSPSQGNIQYF.

The CDR3: CASSFPGRQETQYF. CDR3 DNA sequence: TGTGCCAGCAGCTTCCCGGGACGGCAAGAGACCCAGTACTTC. This chain uses TRBV5-4 with TRBJ2-5; D could derive from TRBD1 or TRBD2 (5 bases each). V lost 2 bases and J lost 2, with 10 bases in between. The germline V gene encodes CDR1 SGHNT and CDR2 YYREEE (reference sequence). The CDR3 has 14 amino acids.

The chain is built from TRBV30 and TRBJ2-2; no firm D call. This CDR3 has 15 residues. The V and J ends lost 0 bases and 0 bases respectively, with 8 bases between them. Germline lookup yields CDR1 GTSNPN and CDR2 SVGIG (reference sequence). The chain's CDR3 is CAWSVLLANTGELFF. Here the CDR3 DNA reads TGTGCCTGGAGTGTCCTGCTGGCGAACACCGGGGAGCTGTTTTTT.

As for this clone: Other nucleotide sequences in the sample specify the same CDR3. J is TRBJ1-5 and V is TRBV5-4; D unresolved. The CDR3 length is 13 residues. With 0 bases removed from V and 5 bases from J, the gap between germline ends came to 6 bases. CDR1 is SGHNT, CDR2 YYREEE, per germline (reference sequence). For the CDR3, the DNA is TGTGCCAGCAGCTTGGGACTAGATCAGCCCCAGCATTTT. This gives the protein CASSLGLDQPQHF.

J is TRBJ2-7 and V is TRBV29-1; TRBD1 matches at 8 bases. This CDR3 is 13 amino acids long. J lost 4 bases, V lost 2 bases, and 4 bases had no gene match. Germline V gives CDR1 SQVTM, CDR2 ANQGSEA. This CDR3 is CSVEQGATYEQYF. For the CDR3, the DNA is TGCAGCGTTGAACAGGGGGCGACGTACGAGCAGTACTTC.

The chain has TRBV12-5 and TRBJ2-3, with D unclear. The CDR3 extends over 13 amino acids. Germline CDR1 and CDR2: LGHNT and FRNRAP. Trimming removed 3 bases at V and 1 base at J, with 5 bases between. The DNA of the CDR3 is TGTGCTAGTGGTTTAGCTGGCACAGATACGCAGTATTTT. Its protein is CASGLAGTDTQYF.

The gene calls are TRBV6-6 and TRBJ1-2, with 10 bases identical to TRBD1. This CDR3 region has 16 residues. Germline V CDR1 and CDR2: MNHNY, SVGAGI (reference sequence). Losses at the gene ends were 6 bases for V and 2 bases for J; bases not matched to a gene: 9. CDR3 bases: TGTGCCAGCAGACGGGACAGGGGCTACCGAAACTATGGCTACACCTTC. Amino acids: CASRRDRGYRNYGYTF.

This chain joins TRBV30 and TRBJ2-3; 7 bases map to TRBD2. There are 14 residues in the CDR3. The V and J ends lost 2 bases and 0 bases, in that order; junction bases with no gene match: 2. The germline V gene encodes CDR1 GTSNPN and CDR2 SVGIG (reference sequence). CDR3 residues: CAWSSGGSTDTQYF. The CDR3 nucleotides are TGTGCCTGGAGTTCCGGGGGGAGCACAGATACGCAGTATTTT.

This sequence joins TRBV9 and TRBJ2-3, with 10 bases matching TRBD1. Looked up from germline, CDR1 is SGDLS and CDR2 is YYNGEE. J lost 3 bases, V lost 2 bases, and 3 bases had no gene match. The CDR3 sequence is 15 residues long. CDR3 bases: TGTGCCAGCAGCGTCCAGGACAGGGGGACAGATACGCAGTATTTT. This translates into CASSVQDRGTDTQYF.

V usage is TRBV5-1 and J usage is TRBJ1-4; D gene unclear. Germline loops: CDR1 SGHRS, CDR2 YFSETQ. This CDR3 region has 15 residues. The V end lost 4 bases, the J end lost 0 bases, and 10 bases lay between the germline ends. The CDR3 loop reads CASSLDLTTNEKLFF. The CDR3 nucleotides read TGCGCCAGCAGCCTGGACCTTACAACTAATGAAAAACTGTTTTTT.

The chain couples TRBV5-6 to TRBJ2-5; 12 bases map to TRBD2. V gave up 3 bases and J gave up 4 bases; unmatched junction bases: 4. CDR1 and CDR2 from the germline V gene are SGHDT and YYEEEE. The CDR3 extends over 15 amino acids. CDR3 sequence (DNA): TGTGCCAGCAGCTCGACTAGCGGGGGTAGAGAGACCCAGTACTTC. It yields the protein CASSSTSGGRETQYF.

As for this clone: The germline gene is not matched at one end of the junction; a read error may be the cause. The chain is built from TRBV9 and TRBJ2-7; D is possibly TRBD1 (5 bases). CDR3 length: 14 residues. Germline lookup yields CDR1 SGDLS and CDR2 YYNGEE. Here the CDR3 reads CAGSVVGQSAEQYF. CDR3 bases: TGTGCCGGCAGCGTAGTTGGACAATCGGCCGAGCAGTACTTC.

Written as DNA, the CDR3 is TGTGCCAGCTCACCACCTAAGGGCGGTGCTAGCACAGATACGCAGTATTTT. It translates to CASSPPKGGASTDTQYF. This chain connects TRBV18 to TRBJ2-3; D gene ambiguous. The CDR3 loop spans 17 amino acids. Germline V lookup: CDR1 KGHSH, CDR2 LQKENI. V lost 0 bases to trimming and J lost 0 bases, with 13 bases between them.

The count of this clone is one. The rearrangement uses TRBV12-5 and TRBJ2-7; the D gene is possibly TRBD1 (6 bases). Germline CDR1 and CDR2: LGHNT and FRNRAP. The CDR3 is made up of 14 amino acids. V gave up 3 bases and J gave up 4 bases, with 13 bases separating them. The CDR3 here is CASGFGGGSYEQYF. DNA for the CDR3: TGTGCTAGTGGTTTTGGTGGGGGCAGTTACGAGCAGTACTTC.

CDR3 protein: CASSQGGSQETQYF. The CDR3 nucleotides are TGTGCCAGCAGCCAAGGGGGAAGTCAAGAGACCCAGTACTTC. The V and J genes are TRBV14 and TRBJ2-5; D is uncertain. Trimming took off 1 base at V and 2 bases at J, with 8 bases between the two ends. Germline values: CDR1 SGHDN, CDR2 FVKESK. The CDR3 is 14 residues long.

This chain joins TRBV27 and TRBJ1-5, with unresolved D. Trimming took 5 bases from V and 3 from J, leaving 11 bases between them. This CDR3 spans 14 amino acids. CDR1 is MNHEY and CDR2 is SMNVEV in the germline V gene (reference sequence). The CDR3 bases are TGTGCCAGCAGTATGGGAACAGTCAATCAGCCCCAGCATTTT. Protein: CASSMGTVNQPQHF.

The V gene is TRBV6-6, the J gene TRBJ1-1; D is ambiguous. The CDR3 spans 13 residues. CDR1 and CDR2 from the germline V gene are MNHNY and SVGAGI (reference sequence). The V end was cut by 6 bases, the J end by 8 bases, with 16 bases between. CDR3 DNA sequence: TGTGCCAGCAGCCCTATTGAAACATTGGAAGCTTTCTTT. Protein: CASSPIETLEAFF.

A few counts support this clone. This chain joins TRBV10-3 and TRBJ2-1; D perhaps matches TRBD2 (7 bases). Germline V lookup: CDR1 ENHRY, CDR2 SYGVKD. This CDR3 comprises 14 residues. Trimming shortened V by 8 bases and J by 5 bases, and 16 bases separated the two germline ends. The CDR3, as DNA: TGTGCCATCCGGGAGACGGGGGGCCACAATGAGCAGTTCTTC. This sequence encodes CAIRETGGHNEQFF.